This is a list of T cell receptor beta chains from one sample in a study of sequential checkpoint blockade in melanoma. Profiling relied on immunoSEQ multiplex PCR, and the TCRdb table lists in-frame clones only, not all of them. The sample lists fewer than 40,000 clones; around nine tenths were seen once. The material sequenced was CD8+ T cells sorted from blood (inferred from file names), taken from a patient given nivolumab and ipilimumab in sequence. The receptor set was obtained from a human donor with melanoma. CDR3s include the opening cysteine and the closing phenylalanine or tryptophan. Fields, in order: clone size, D gene, J gene, V gene, CDR3 DNA, CDR3 protein. The D gene is left open where the match is weak. Clone size is not always given. Where it is, it says once, few, many or a class for expanded clones.

NA,TRBD1,TRBJ1-2,TRBV12-5,TGTGCTAGTGGTCATTCAGGGGGGAGTTACTATGGCTACACCTTC,CASGHSGGSYYGYTF
NA,NA,TRBJ2-3,TRBV7-9,TGTGCCAGCAGCCACCCTCTCAGTCGTTTTAGCACAGATACGCAGTATTTT,CASSHPLSRFSTDTQYF
once,NA,TRBJ1-5,TRBV4-3,TGCGCCAGCAGCCAAGATCTCGGGAGGCGACAGCCCCAGCATTTT,CASSQDLGRRQPQHF
NA,NA,TRBJ2-7,TRBV5-4,TGTGCCAGCAGCGCCACCTTCAGGGACGAGCAGTACTTC,CASSATFRDEQYF
NA,TRBD1,TRBJ2-2,TRBV27,TGTGCCAGCAGCTTCGACAGGGGGGATTTGACCGGGGAGCTGTTTTTT,CASSFDRGDLTGELFF
NA,NA,TRBJ2-7,TRBV7-9,TGTGCCAGCAGCTCGCGGGGTGACGAGCAGTACTTC,CASSSRGDEQYF
NA,TRBD2,TRBJ2-1,TRBV29-1,TGCAGCGGCGCAGGACTAGCCAATCAATACAATGAGCAGTTCTTC,CSGAGLANQYNEQFF
NA,TRBD2,TRBJ2-3,TRBV27,TGTGCCAGCAGACTAGCGGTCACAGATACGCAGTATTTT,CASRLAVTDTQYF
NA,NA,TRBJ2-2,TRBV29-1,TGCAGCGTCGACTGGCCGCCGAACACCGGGGAGCTGTTTTTT,CSVDWPPNTGELFF
few,TRBD1,TRBJ1-5,TRBV7-6,TGTGCCAGCAGCTTACGACAGGGGCCGGGGCAGCCCCAGCATTTT,CASSLRQGPGQPQHF
NA,NA,TRBJ2-7,TRBV11-2,TGTGCCAGCAGCTTTGGGGCAGAGCAGTACTTC,CASSFGAEQYF
NA,TRBD1,TRBJ1-2,TRBV30,TGTGCCTGGGACCGGGACAGGAACCCTAGCTATGGCTACACCTTC,CAWDRDRNPSYGYTF
NA,NA,TRBJ2-5,TRBV4-2,TGTGCCAGCAGCCAAGAAACTAGCAGAGAGACCCAGTACTTC,CASSQETSRETQYF
NA,NA,TRBJ2-3,TRBV19,TGTGCCAGTAGTATATATATGAGCACAGATACGCAGTATTTT,CASSIYMSTDTQYF
NA,NA,TRBJ1-3,TRBV6-1,TGTGCCAGCAGTGAAGACTCAGGGGCCGGAAACACCATATATTTT,CASSEDSGAGNTIYF
few,NA,TRBJ2-1,TRBV7-2,TGTGCCAGCAGCTTAGACTTGAGCTCCTACAATGAGCAGTTCTTC,CASSLDLSSYNEQFF
NA,NA,TRBJ1-2,TRBV27,TGTGCCAGCAGGCCAACCGGGACAACTAACTATGGCTACACCTTC,CASRPTGTTNYGYTF
NA,NA,TRBJ1-3,TRBV4-2,TGTGCCAGCAGCCAAGTACTATCAACTGAAAACACCATATATTTT,CASSQVLSTENTIYF
NA,TRBD1,TRBJ2-3,TRBV7-6,TGTGCCAGCAGCTACCGGGACAGGGTTGTGACAGATACGCAGTATTTT,CASSYRDRVVTDTQYF
once,TRBD2,TRBJ2-3,TRBV28,TGTGCCAGCAGTTCCCGCGGGGGGGCAAGCACAGATACGCAGTATTTT,CASSSRGGASTDTQYF
NA,NA,TRBJ2-1,TRBV7-9,TGTGCCAGCAGCTTACCAGGAGGGCCTTTCAATGAGCAGTTCTTC,CASSLPGGPFNEQFF
NA,TRBD1,TRBJ2-1,TRBV5-1,TGCGCCAGCAGCCTGACAGGGAGAACCTACAATGAGCAGTTCTTC,CASSLTGRTYNEQFF
NA,NA,TRBJ1-3,TRBV7-2,TGTGCCAGCAGCTTAGGCGGTGGGTCTGGAAACACCATATATTTT,CASSLGGGSGNTIYF
NA,TRBD1,TRBJ1-1,TRBV6-5,TGTGCCAGCAATCCGGGACAGGGCTGGAACACTGAAGCTTTCTTT,CASNPGQGWNTEAFF
NA,NA,TRBJ2-7,TRBV7-9,TGTGCCGGAAGGAAACCTACAGACTACGAGCAGTACTTC,CAGRKPTDYEQYF
NA,TRBD2,TRBJ2-3,TRBV11-2,TGTGCCAGCAGCGTTACTAGCGGAAGCACAGATACGCAGTATTTT,CASSVTSGSTDTQYF
once,NA,TRBJ2-2,TRBV7-3,TGTGCCAGCAGCCCACTCCTCCCGGCGAACACCGGGGAGCTGTTTTTT,CASSPLLPANTGELFF
NA,TRBD2,TRBJ2-7,TRBV19,TGTGCCAGTAGTATACTAGCGGGAAGCTCCTACGAGCAGTACTTC,CASSILAGSSYEQYF
NA,TRBD1,TRBJ2-2,TRBV7-7,TGTGCCAGCAGCGGACAGGGGGGCTTCGGACGGTCCGGGGAGCTGTTTTTT,CASSGQGGFGRSGELFF
NA,TRBD1,TRBJ1-2,TRBV18,TGTGCCAGCTCACGGAGACAGGGGGCGGACTATGGCTACACCTTC,CASSRRQGADYGYTF
NA,TRBD1,TRBJ1-2,TRBV5-1,TGCGCCAGCAGCCCCGTGCAGGGGGCCTATGGCTACACCTTC,CASSPVQGAYGYTF
NA,NA,TRBJ2-3,TRBV18,TGTGCCAGCTCAGAATTTACTAGCACAGATACGCAGTATTTT,CASSEFTSTDTQYF
NA,NA,TRBJ1-2,TRBV9,TGTGCCAGCAGCGTAGCCACCTCCGGGGACTATGGCTACACCTTC,CASSVATSGDYGYTF
few,NA,TRBJ1-3,TRBV19,TGTGCCAGTAGTCCAGGGCGAACTTTCTCTGGAAACACCATATATTTT,CASSPGRTFSGNTIYF
NA,NA,TRBJ2-4,TRBV28,TGTGCCAGCAGGCAGGGTTCGAACATTCAGTACTTC,CASRQGSNIQYF
NA,NA,TRBJ2-1,TRBV5-1,TGCGCCAGCAGCTTGCTGGGGGGATCCTACAATGAGCAGTTCTTC,CASSLLGGSYNEQFF